The clone carrying this T cell receptor beta chain has just one count. Its antigen is undetermined. These data originate in a study of blood T cells in healthy people across ages. A second PCR, run for about 6 to 11 cycles, used a sample-barcoded 5' primer plus a J-beta primer mix. Each cDNA molecule received a tag from a template-switch adaptor that had 12 random nucleotides. MiXCR, run by TCRdb on the 5' RACE reads, gives a single entry per CDR3 protein. The profile shows almost 1 million distinct CDR3 sequences, approximately 50% of them singletons. Healthy Caucasian individuals from Russia aged roughly 6 to 95 were enrolled as donors. General study points: Unsorted PBMC material precluded a definitive naive versus antigen-experienced comparison. Older individuals had lower TCR beta diversity per million T cells (the decline was roughly linear).

CDR3 length equals 14 residues. The germline gives CDR1 GTSNPN, CDR2 SVGIG (reference sequence). Losses at the gene ends were 3 bases for V and 9 bases for J; bases not matched to a gene: 9. This receptor was identified in an older woman in good health. The genes are TRBV30 and TRBJ2-1; TRBD2 agrees at 9 bases. The source material was blood. The DNA for the CDR3 is TGTGCCTGGAGGGCTAGCGGGGTTGTAGGTGAGCAGTTCTTC. Its translation is CAWRASGVVGEQFF.